This T cell receptor beta chain derives from a study of T cells expressing NK-cell markers. Making the TCR beta cDNA relied on 5'RACE template switching with UMIs. TCRdb derives one entry per CDR3 protein from the 5' RACE reads, leaving out DNA. This table lists approximately 170,000 distinct CDR3 sequences. Overall study findings and caveats: Roughly 6 donors showed dominant NKG2C+ clonotypes comprising about 1.0-7.5% of their CD8+ T cells.

Worth noting for this clonotype: Its target is not known.

Material for sequencing was blood T cells: a sorted CD56 or NKG2C T cell subset, CD4+ or CD8+ T cells, or bulk PBMC T cells (not recorded which). This TCR was sampled from a man aged 18-70 years in good health.

CDR3 protein: CASSTGGQETQYF. The chain joins TRBV11-2 to TRBJ2-5; the D call from TCRdb, TRBD2, cannot be confirmed without DNA. Germline V CDR1 and CDR2: SGHAT, FQNNGV. The CDR3 length is 13 residues. Using reference TRBV11-2 and TRBJ2-5 for the parts outside the CDR3, the full variable domain is EAGVAQSPRYKIIEKRQSVAFWCNPISGHATLYWYQQILGQGPKLLIQFQNNGVVDDSQLPKDRFSAERLKGVDSTLKIQPAKLEDSAVYLCASSTGGQETQYFGPGTRLLVL.